This T cell receptor beta chain was captured by sequencing in a study of blood T cell repertoires in COVID-19. Trimming took 6 bases from V and 1 from J; bases not matched to a gene: 5. CDR1 is SNHLY and CDR2 is FYNNEI in the germline V gene. The CDR3 runs 14 residues. The table came from immunoSEQ multiplex PCR; TCRdb's copy has only in-frame clones and leaves some out. This repertoire shows 110,000 or so clones, approximately 80% found once; its top ten account for under 8%. This chain joins TRBV2 and TRBJ2-5; 7 bases agree with TRBD1. This TCR was sampled from a woman of 80 years or more with active or convalescent COVID-19. The sequencing sample was made of peripheral blood. The DNA for the CDR3 is TGTGCCAGCAGAGATAGGACAGGCCAAGAGACCCAGTACTTC. As protein: CASRDRTGQETQYF.